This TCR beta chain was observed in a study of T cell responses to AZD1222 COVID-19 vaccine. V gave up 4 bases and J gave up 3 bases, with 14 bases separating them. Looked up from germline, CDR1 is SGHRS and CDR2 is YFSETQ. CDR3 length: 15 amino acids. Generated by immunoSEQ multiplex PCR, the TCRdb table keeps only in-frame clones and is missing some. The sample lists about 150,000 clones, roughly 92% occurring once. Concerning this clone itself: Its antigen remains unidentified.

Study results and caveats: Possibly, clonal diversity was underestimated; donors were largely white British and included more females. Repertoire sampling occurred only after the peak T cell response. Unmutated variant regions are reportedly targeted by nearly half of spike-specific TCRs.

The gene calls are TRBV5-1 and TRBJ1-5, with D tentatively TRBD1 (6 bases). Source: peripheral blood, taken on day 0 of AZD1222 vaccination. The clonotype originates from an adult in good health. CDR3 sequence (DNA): TGCGCCAGCAGCACCTCGGGGGCCTACAATCAGCCCCAGCATTTT. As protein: CASSTSGAYNQPQHF.